The clone carrying this T cell receptor (beta chain) qualifies as large. Its antigen is not known. This sample was included in a study of vaccination and CD4 T cells after COVID-19. Study details: Cultures designated as controls were supplied with a CEFX pool, an HIV-1 Nef pool, or no peptide. Study-level findings and limits: Convalescent patients had a median roughly 90% of reactive clones appearing only post-vaccination. The rise in median SARS-CoV-2-reactive clonotypes, from around 19 to 38, was not significant.

Cultured CD4+ T-cell DNA underwent Oncomine TCR Beta short-read sequencing. TCRdb redid the calling of the PCR reads with MiXCR, one entry per CDR3 protein. The sample has 8,000 to 9,500 distinct CDR3 sequences, roughly 23% seen once. Documented treatment: approximately 9-day PBMC culture with coronavirus spike peptide pools or control peptides (ViraFEST assay). The CDR3 runs to 13 residues. The germline V gene has CDR1 SGDLS and CDR2 YYNGEE. V was clipped by 6 bases and J by 0 bases; unmatched bases: 2. Sample: cultured CD4+ T cells from blood. This clonotype originated in a human donor with COVID-19. The chain is built from TRBV9 and TRBJ1-1; 7 bases map to TRBD1. The DNA for the CDR3 is TGTGCCAGCACACAGGGGCTGAACACTGAAGCTTTCTTT. Its protein is CASTQGLNTEAFF.